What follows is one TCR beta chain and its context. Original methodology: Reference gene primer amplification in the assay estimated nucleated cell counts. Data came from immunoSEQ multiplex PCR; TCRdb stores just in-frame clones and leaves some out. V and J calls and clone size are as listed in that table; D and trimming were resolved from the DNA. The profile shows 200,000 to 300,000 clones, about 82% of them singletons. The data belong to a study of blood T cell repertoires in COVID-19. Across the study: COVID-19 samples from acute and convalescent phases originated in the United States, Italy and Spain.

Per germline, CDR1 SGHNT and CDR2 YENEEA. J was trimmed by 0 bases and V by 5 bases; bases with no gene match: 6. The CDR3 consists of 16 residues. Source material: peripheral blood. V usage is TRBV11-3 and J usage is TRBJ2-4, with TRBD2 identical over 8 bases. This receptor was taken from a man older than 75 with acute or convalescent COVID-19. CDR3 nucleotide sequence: TGTGCCAGCAGCCCATCGGGAGGGACAGCCAAAAACATTCAGTACTTC. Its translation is CASSPSGGTAKNIQYF. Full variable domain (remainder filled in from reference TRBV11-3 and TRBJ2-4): EAGVVQSPRYKIIEKKQPVAFWCNPISGHNTLYWYLQNLGQGPELLIRYENEEAVDDSQLPKDRFSAERLKGVDSTLKIQPAELGDSAVYLCASSPSGGTAKNIQYFGAGTRLSVL.